These 9 T cell receptor beta chains were sequenced from one sample in a study of blood T cell repertoires in COVID-19. The data were produced by immunoSEQ multiplex PCR, yet TCRdb's version contains in-frame clones alone and is incomplete. The repertoire holds 200,000 or so clones, with roughly 90% as singletons. The specimen sequenced was peripheral blood. The source is a woman in her thirties or forties who had recovered from COVID-19.

This clone was seen just once. V gene TRBV7-3 combines with J gene TRBJ1-2; 11 bases align to TRBD1. V was pared by 5 bases and J by 8 bases, with 4 bases of the junction left unmatched. CDR1 and CDR2 (germline): SGHTA, FQGTGA. This CDR3 has 13 residues. The CDR3: CASSQGQGEGYTF. The CDR3 region has the DNA TGTGCCAGCAGCCAGGGACAGGGGGAGGGCTACACCTTC.

The chain has TRBV7-9 and TRBJ1-2; D not certain. This CDR3 is 15 amino acids long. Trimming shortened V by 0 bases and J by 4 bases, and 12 bases separated the two germline ends. CDR1 SEHNR and CDR2 FQNEAQ come from the germline V gene (reference sequence). The CDR3 loop reads CASSLASRASYGYTF. The DNA for the CDR3 is TGTGCCAGCAGCTTAGCGTCGCGGGCGAGCTATGGCTACACCTTC.

The chain joins TRBV27 to TRBJ2-7, with D possibly TRBD1 on 6 matching bases. The CDR3 runs 15 residues. In germline, CDR1 is MNHEY, CDR2 SMNVEV (reference sequence). V was cut by 1 base and J by 3 bases, with 13 bases left in between. CDR3 bases: TGTGCCAGCAGTTTATTCCAACAGGGAAACTACGAGCAGTACTTC. Its translation: CASSLFQQGNYEQYF.

This clone was observed a single time. The chain combines TRBV5-6 with TRBJ2-3; 7 nucleotides align to TRBD2. Losses at the gene ends were 0 bases for V and 5 bases for J; bases not matched to a gene: 12. The CDR3 spans 17 residues. Germline V lookup: CDR1 SGHDT, CDR2 YYEEEE. DNA of the CDR3: TGTGCCAGCAGCTTGGTTTTGGCGGGAGTGAGTATAGATACGCAGTATTTT. Its translation: CASSLVLAGVSIDTQYF. The complete variable domain, with remaining parts taken from reference TRBV5-6 and TRBJ2-3, reads DAGVTQSPTHLIKTRGQQVTLRCSPKSGHDTVSWYQQALGQGPQFIFQYYEEEERQRGNFPDRFSGHQFPNYSSELNVNALLLGDSALYLCASSLVLAGVSIDTQYFGPGTRLTVL.

The count of this clone is one. This chain joins TRBV4-3 and TRBJ2-5; 9 positions match TRBD1. CDR3 length: 17 amino acids. Germline lookup yields CDR1 LGHNA and CDR2 YSLEER. V shed 1 base and J 4 bases; nucleotides not matched to a gene: 10. The CDR3 sequence is CASSQALTTGGIETQYF. CDR3 nucleotide sequence: TGCGCCAGCAGCCAAGCCCTCACGACAGGGGGAATAGAGACCCAGTACTTC.

CDR3 sequence: CASSLGQGTDSYEQYF. CDR3 nucleotides: TGTGCCAGCAGCTTAGGACAGGGGACGGACTCCTACGAGCAGTACTTC. The chain carries TRBV7-9 and TRBJ2-7; 8 bases are a match to TRBD1. CDR3 length: 16 residues. The V and J ends lost 1 base and 0 bases, in that order; junction bases with no gene match: 5. The germline V gene encodes CDR1 SEHNR and CDR2 FQNEAQ (reference sequence).

J is TRBJ2-2 and V is TRBV5-1; 9 nucleotides match TRBD1. The length of the CDR3 is 15 residues. Germline-derived CDR1 and CDR2 are SGHRS and YFSETQ. V shed 3 bases and J 5 bases; nucleotides not matched to a gene: 5. CDR3 sequence (DNA): TGCGCCAGCAGCTGGGGACAGGGTCGGACCGGGGAGCTGTTTTTT. Encoded protein: CASSWGQGRTGELFF.

The chain employs TRBV19 and TRBJ1-2, with 9 bases fitting TRBD1. CDR1 is LNHDA and CDR2 is SQIVND in the germline V gene (reference sequence). The CDR3 runs 14 residues. Unmatched junction bases numbered 5, after V lost 4 bases and J lost 5 bases. The CDR3 loop reads CASSNGQGIYGYTF. The CDR3 DNA is TGTGCCAGTAGTAATGGACAGGGGATTTATGGCTACACCTTC.

V usage is TRBV9 and J usage is TRBJ2-1; D is unresolved. CDR1 is SGDLS, CDR2 YYNGEE, per germline. The CDR3 sequence is 14 residues long. V was pared by 0 bases and J by 5 bases, with 9 bases between. This CDR3 reads CASSVVPQNNEQFF. The CDR3 DNA sequence: TGTGCCAGCAGCGTAGTACCCCAGAACAATGAGCAGTTCTTC. The variable domain in full, completed from reference TRBV9 and TRBJ2-1, reads DSGVTQTPKHLITATGQRVTLRCSPRSGDLSVYWYQQSLDQGLQFLIQYYNGEERAKGNILERFSAQQFPDLHSELNLSSLELGDSALYFCASSVVPQNNEQFFGPGTRLTVL.